The 18 T cell receptor beta chains reported below all come from one sample, sequenced in a study of T cell responses to AZD1222 COVID-19 vaccine. The assay was immunoSEQ multiplex PCR, and TCRdb's table has in-frame clones only and misses some. The sample holds roughly 110,000 clones; roughly four fifths are singletons and the top ten take roughly 9.9%. Sequencing was performed on peripheral blood, taken on day 0 of AZD1222 vaccination. Receptors were obtained from an adult in good health.

This chain connects TRBV6-5 to TRBJ1-2; D may be TRBD1 (5 bases). Germline V CDR1 and CDR2: MNHEY, SVGAGI. This CDR3 is built from 14 residues. The V and J ends lost 1 base and 5 bases respectively, with 11 bases between them. The CDR3: CASSYYSDRYGYTF. CDR3 nucleotides: TGTGCCAGCAGTTACTACTCTGACAGATATGGCTACACCTTC.

The J gene is TRBJ1-2, the V gene TRBV2; D is ambiguous. The CDR3 spans 14 residues. V lost 6 bases and J 5 bases, leaving 16 bases between the germline ends. Germline CDR1 and CDR2: SNHLY and FYNNEI. The CDR3 DNA reads as TGTGCCAGCAGCTCGTCCCGGACCCTTTATGGCTACACCTTC. It yields the protein CASSSSRTLYGYTF.

In its sample, this clone was seen once. The chain employs TRBV6-2 or TRBV6-3 and TRBJ1-6, with TRBD1 identical over 7 bases. The CDR3 length is 15 residues. The germline gives CDR1 MNHEY, CDR2 SVGEGT. V shed 6 bases, J shed 2 bases, and the junction held 4 bases outside the gene matches. The CDR3 nucleotides are TGTGCCAGCAGCGACAGGGTCACCTATAATTCACCCCTCCACTTT. Amino acid sequence: CASSDRVTYNSPLHF.

The chain has TRBV7-3 and TRBJ2-2; 11 nucleotides agree with TRBD2. V trimming: 4 bases; J trimming: 3 bases; junction bases outside the gene matches: 1. The germline V gene encodes CDR1 SGHTA and CDR2 FQGTGA. CDR3 size: 15 residues. This chain's CDR3 is CASSSLAGDTGELFF. In DNA form, the CDR3 reads TGTGCCAGCAGCTCACTAGCGGGGGACACCGGGGAGCTGTTTTTT.

The chain employs TRBV30 and TRBJ2-7, with 9 nucleotides matching TRBD1. The V gene's germline CDR1 is GTSNPN and CDR2 SVGIG (reference sequence). The trim removed 4 bases at V and 6 bases at J, leaving 10 bases unmatched. The CDR3 length is 14 residues. This chain's CDR3 is CAWKPGTGNVEQYF. The DNA for the CDR3 is TGTGCCTGGAAACCCGGGACAGGGAACGTCGAGCAGTACTTC.

The gene calls are TRBV11-2 and TRBJ1-3, with D unresolved. Germline V gives CDR1 SGHAT, CDR2 FQNNGV. This CDR3 has 14 residues. V was clipped by 5 bases and J by 0 bases, with 8 bases between them. This chain's CDR3 is CASSPSLSGNTIYF. CDR3 in DNA: TGTGCCAGCAGCCCCAGTCTCTCTGGAAACACCATATATTTT. The variable domain in full, completed from reference TRBV11-2 and TRBJ1-3, reads EAGVAQSPRYKIIEKRQSVAFWCNPISGHATLYWYQQILGQGPKLLIQFQNNGVVDDSQLPKDRFSAERLKGVDSTLKIQPAKLEDSAVYLCASSPSLSGNTIYFGEGSWLTVV.

This chain uses TRBV5-1 with TRBJ2-5; TRBD2 is a possible D gene (5 bases). V lost 1 base to trimming and J lost 4 bases, with 17 bases between them. Germline V gene sequence: CDR1 SGHRS, CDR2 YFSETQ. This CDR3 has 16 amino acids. The CDR3 protein is CASSLQRRAHGETQYF. The CDR3 bases are TGCGCCAGCAGCTTGCAACGGCGGGCTCATGGAGAGACCCAGTACTTC.

The chain uses TRBV2 and TRBJ1-3; D is perhaps TRBD1 (5 bases). Germline values: CDR1 SNHLY, CDR2 FYNNEI. This CDR3 comprises 16 residues. V lost 1 base, J lost 2 bases, and 12 bases lay in between. The CDR3 DNA is TGTGCCAGCAGTGAAGTAGGGGTTCGCACTGGAAACACCATATATTTT. Encoded protein: CASSEVGVRTGNTIYF.

The chain couples TRBV11-2 to TRBJ2-1; the D is unclear. Germline CDR1 and CDR2: SGHAT and FQNNGV. CDR3 length equals 11 residues. V was shortened by 3 bases and J by 10 bases, with 7 bases between the two germline ends. The CDR3 nucleotides read TGTGCCAGCAGCTTGAGAACCGAGCAGTTCTTC. Translated: CASSLRTEQFF.

This chain joins TRBV7-3 and TRBJ2-7; possibly TRBD1 for D (5 bases). CDR1 is SGHTA, CDR2 FQGTGA, per germline. The CDR3 totals 15 residues. V lost 2 bases and J 2 bases, leaving 13 bases between the germline ends. CDR3 DNA sequence: TGTGCCAGCAGCTTATTACCGACAGAACCCTACGAGCAGTACTTC. Translation gives CASSLLPTEPYEQYF.

The CDR3 reads CATQSQGRNTEAFF. The CDR3 coding sequence is TGTGCCACCCAGTCACAGGGGAGGAACACTGAAGCTTTCTTT. The gene calls are TRBV6-5 and TRBJ1-1; 7 bases map to TRBD1. Germline V CDR1 and CDR2: MNHEY, SVGAGI. The CDR3 has 14 residues. The J segment lost 1 base and the V segment lost 10 bases, leaving 9 bases of the junction unmatched.

V usage is TRBV18 and J usage is TRBJ1-4; D uncertain. V was trimmed by 3 bases and J by 7 bases, leaving 6 bases between them. Germline V gives CDR1 KGHSH, CDR2 LQKENI. The CDR3 sequence is 12 residues long. Here the CDR3 reads CASSPASEKLFF. For the CDR3, the DNA is TGTGCCAGCTCACCGGCCAGTGAAAAACTGTTTTTT.

The rearrangement joins TRBV7-6 to TRBJ1-4; 8 bases are shared with TRBD1. Germline CDR1 and CDR2: SGHVS and FNYEAQ. The V and J ends lost 5 bases and 5 bases, in that order; junction bases with no gene match: 4. The CDR3 spans 14 residues. The CDR3 nucleotides read TGTGCCAGCAGCCCAACAGGGGGGAATGAAAAACTGTTTTTT. Translated: CASSPTGGNEKLFF.

The chain recombines TRBV7-9 with TRBJ2-5; possibly TRBD1 or TRBD2 for D (6 bases each). CDR1 and CDR2 (germline): SEHNR, FQNEAQ (reference sequence). V lost 8 bases and J lost 1, with 17 bases in between. This CDR3 contains 15 residues. Here the CDR3 reads CASRRGAKGQETQYF. The DNA for the CDR3 is TGTGCCAGCCGGAGGGGGGCCAAGGGCCAAGAGACCCAGTACTTC.

The chain recombines TRBV4-1 with TRBJ2-5; a weak D match, TRBD1 (6 bases). This CDR3 comprises 15 residues. Germline CDR1 and CDR2: MGHRA and YSYEKL. V was clipped by 0 bases and J by 3 bases, with 11 bases between them. In DNA form, the CDR3 reads TGCGCCAGCAGCCAAGAAGGACACAGGGAAGAGACCCAGTACTTC. It specifies CASSQEGHREETQYF.

The chain couples TRBV7-2 to TRBJ1-3; D is ambiguous. Germline V CDR1 and CDR2: SGHTA, FQGNSA. V lost 3 bases and J lost 1, with 1 base in between. The CDR3 runs to 12 residues. CDR3 in DNA: TGTGCCAGCAGCTTTTCTGGAAACACCATATATTTT. Translating it yields CASSFSGNTIYF.

The chain employs TRBV5-1 and TRBJ2-1; 9 bases are a match to TRBD1. The junction had 4 bases not matched to a gene; V was cut back by 3 bases and J by 6 bases. Germline CDR1 SGHRS, CDR2 YFSETQ. The length of the CDR3 is 14 residues. The CDR3 bases are TGCGCCAGCAGCTCGGGACAGGGAATCAATGAGCAGTTCTTC. Translating it yields CASSSGQGINEQFF.

The rearrangement joins TRBV11-2 to TRBJ2-1; tentative D call: TRBD2 (7 bases). The CDR3 has 15 amino acids. Germline lookup yields CDR1 SGHAT and CDR2 FQNNGV. Trimming left V 2 bases short and J 3 bases short, with 11 bases between. CDR3 residues: CASSLIGGLYNEQFF. CDR3 nucleotides: TGTGCCAGCAGCTTAATCGGGGGGCTCTACAATGAGCAGTTCTTC.